The 5 T cell receptor beta chains reported below all come from one sample, sequenced in a study of blood T cell repertoires in COVID-19. TCRdb's table, derived via immunoSEQ multiplex PCR, lists solely in-frame clones and lacks some. The sample has about 300,000 clones, 65% to 90% seen once. Sequenced sample: PBMCs or T cells enriched from blood (not recorded which). These receptors were obtained from a man aged 30 to 45 who had recovered from COVID-19.

V is TRBV28 and J is TRBJ1-5; 8 nucleotides match TRBD1. Germline V lookup: CDR1 MDHEN, CDR2 SYDVKM. This CDR3 has 14 amino acids. The junction had 8 bases not matched to a gene; V was cut back by 7 bases and J by 6 bases. The DNA for the CDR3 is TGTGCCAGCATACCAGGGGGCTGGGGTCAGCCCCAGCATTTT. Translating it yields CASIPGGWGQPQHF. Full variable domain (rest looked up from reference TRBV28 and TRBJ1-5): DVKVTQSSRYLVKRTGEKVFLECVQDMDHENMFWYRQDPGLGLRLIYFSYDVKMKEKGDIPEGYSVSREKKERFSLILESASTNQTSMYLCASIPGGWGQPQHFGDGTRLSIL.

The chain couples TRBV3-1 (or the pseudogene TRBV3-2) to TRBJ2-7; tentative D call: TRBD1 (5 bases). CDR3 size: 16 residues. Looked up from germline, CDR1 is LGHDT and CDR2 is YNNKEL (reference sequence). Trimming pared 1 base from V and 3 bases from J, leaving 16 bases between. CDR3 sequence reads: CASSQGLVGRVYEQYF. The CDR3 nucleotides read TGTGCCAGCAGCCAAGGTCTTGTGGGGCGAGTCTACGAGCAGTACTTC.

The rearrangement uses TRBV27 and TRBJ1-2; TRBD1 matches at 9 bases. Germline V gene lookup returns CDR1 MNHEY and CDR2 SMNVEV (reference sequence). V trimming: 6 bases; J trimming: 2 bases; junction bases outside the gene matches: 7. The CDR3 length is 15 residues. This CDR3 is CASRNPGQGNYGYTF. The CDR3 coding sequence is TGTGCCAGCAGGAATCCGGGACAGGGCAACTATGGCTACACCTTC.

The chain joins TRBV18 to TRBJ2-7; tentative D call: TRBD1 (5 bases). This CDR3 has 15 residues. V was clipped by 3 bases and J by 7 bases, with 19 bases between them. Germline CDR1 KGHSH, CDR2 LQKENI. The CDR3 region is CASSPPRVRAPEQYF. The CDR3 DNA is TGTGCCAGCTCACCCCCAAGGGTCAGGGCGCCTGAGCAGTACTTC.

Of note for this clone: The same CDR3 can be traced to other DNA sequences in this sample. The chain uses TRBV6-5 and TRBJ1-1; TRBD1 might be the D (5 bases). This CDR3 spans 12 amino acids. With 6 bases removed from V and 4 bases from J, the gap between germline ends came to 9 bases. Germline lookup yields CDR1 MNHEY and CDR2 SVGAGI. CDR3 amino acids: CASRTGGTEAFF. The CDR3, as DNA: TGTGCCAGCAGAACAGGTGGCACTGAAGCTTTCTTT.